Below, one T cell receptor (beta chain) is given with its context. No antigen is known for it. These data originate in a study of T-cell memory formation after mild COVID-19. Study context: Most TCR clusters belonged to a single donor.

TCRdb reanalysed the 5' RACE reads using MiXCR and keeps one entry per CDR3 protein. The sample yields approximately 300,000 distinct CDR3 sequences, approximately 7.6% seen once. General study results and limits: Chiefly within CM and EM were the contracting CD4+ clones; CD8+ ones were within EMRA.

J gave up 3 bases and V 5 bases, and 8 bases lay outside the gene matches. This CDR3 is 15 amino acids long. Germline V gene sequence: CDR1 SGHTA, CDR2 FQGNSA. Source material: PBMCs or a T cell subset sorted from them (not recorded which). This receptor was taken from a man between 18 and 29 years old who had mild COVID-19 (a few samples of this study predate the infection). Cell type and time point are not known. This sequence joins TRBV7-2 and TRBJ2-3; TRBD2 agrees at 7 bases. DNA for the CDR3: TGTGCCAGCAGCCTTACGGGGGGAAGAACAGATACGCAGTATTTT. It encodes CASSLTGGRTDTQYF.